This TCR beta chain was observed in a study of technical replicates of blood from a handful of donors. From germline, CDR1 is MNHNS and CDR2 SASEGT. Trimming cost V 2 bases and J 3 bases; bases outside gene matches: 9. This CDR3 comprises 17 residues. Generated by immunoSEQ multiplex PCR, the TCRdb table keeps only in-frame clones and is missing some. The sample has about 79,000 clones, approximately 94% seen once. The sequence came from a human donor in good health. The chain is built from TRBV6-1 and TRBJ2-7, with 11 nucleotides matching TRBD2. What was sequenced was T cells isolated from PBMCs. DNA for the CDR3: TGTGCCAGCAGTGAACCACTAGCGGGAGACTTTCTCTACGAGCAGTACTTC. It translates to CASSEPLAGDFLYEQYF.